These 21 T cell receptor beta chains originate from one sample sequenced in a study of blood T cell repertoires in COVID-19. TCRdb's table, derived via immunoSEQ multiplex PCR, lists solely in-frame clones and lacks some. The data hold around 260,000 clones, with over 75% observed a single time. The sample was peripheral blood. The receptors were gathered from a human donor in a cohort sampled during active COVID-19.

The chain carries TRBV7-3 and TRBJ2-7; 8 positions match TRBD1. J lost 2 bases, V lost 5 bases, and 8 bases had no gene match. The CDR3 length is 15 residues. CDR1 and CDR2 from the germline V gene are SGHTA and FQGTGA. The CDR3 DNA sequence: TGTGCCAGCAGCCTCGCCGGGACAGGAACCTACGAGCAGTACTTC. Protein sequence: CASSLAGTGTYEQYF.

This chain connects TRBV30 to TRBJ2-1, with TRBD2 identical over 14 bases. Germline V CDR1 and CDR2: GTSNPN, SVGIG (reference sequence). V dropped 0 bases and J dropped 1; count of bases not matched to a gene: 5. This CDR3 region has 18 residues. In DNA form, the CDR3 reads TGTGCCTGGAGTGTCCGGACTAGCGGGAGGCCTTCCTACAATGAGCAGTTCTTC. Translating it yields CAWSVRTSGRPSYNEQFF.

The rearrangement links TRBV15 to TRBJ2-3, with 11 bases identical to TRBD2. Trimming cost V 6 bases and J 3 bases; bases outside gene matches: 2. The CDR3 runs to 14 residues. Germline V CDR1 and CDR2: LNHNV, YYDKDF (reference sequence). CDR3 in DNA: TGTGCCACCAGGCTAGCGGGGGGTACAGATACGCAGTATTTT. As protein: CATRLAGGTDTQYF.

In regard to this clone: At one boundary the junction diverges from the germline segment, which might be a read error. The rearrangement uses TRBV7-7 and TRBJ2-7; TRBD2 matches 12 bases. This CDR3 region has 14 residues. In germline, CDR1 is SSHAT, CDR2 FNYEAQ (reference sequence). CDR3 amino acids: CASSKVPSGGEVYF. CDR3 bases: TGTGCTAGCAGCAAGGTTCCTAGCGGGGGGGAGGTTTACTTC.

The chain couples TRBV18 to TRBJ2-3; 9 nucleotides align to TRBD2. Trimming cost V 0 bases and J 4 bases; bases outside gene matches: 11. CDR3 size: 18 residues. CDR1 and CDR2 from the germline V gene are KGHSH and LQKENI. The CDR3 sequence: CASSPPLVAGAGADTQYF. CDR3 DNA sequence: TGTGCCAGCTCACCACCGCTGGTAGCGGGAGCGGGGGCAGATACGCAGTATTTT.

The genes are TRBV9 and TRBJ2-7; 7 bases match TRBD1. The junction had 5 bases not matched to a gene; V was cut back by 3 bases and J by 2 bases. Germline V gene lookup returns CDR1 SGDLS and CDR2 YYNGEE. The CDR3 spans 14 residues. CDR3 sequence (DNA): TGTGCCAGCAGCGCCCGACAGGGACCCTACGAGCAGTACTTC. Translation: CASSARQGPYEQYF.

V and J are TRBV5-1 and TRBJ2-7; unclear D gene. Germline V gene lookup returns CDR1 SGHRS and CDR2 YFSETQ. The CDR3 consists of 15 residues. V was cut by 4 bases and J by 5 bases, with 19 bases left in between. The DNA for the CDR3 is TGCGCCAGCAGCCCTCCCATTAAGTCGGTCGACGAGCAGTACTTC. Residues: CASSPPIKSVDEQYF.

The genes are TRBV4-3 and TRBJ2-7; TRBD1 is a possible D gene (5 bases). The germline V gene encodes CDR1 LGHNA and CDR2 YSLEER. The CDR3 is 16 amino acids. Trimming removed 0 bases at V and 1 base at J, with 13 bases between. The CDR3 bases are TGCGCCAGCAGCCAAGATTGGTCAGGGCGATCCTACGAGCAGTACTTC. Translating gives CASSQDWSGRSYEQYF.

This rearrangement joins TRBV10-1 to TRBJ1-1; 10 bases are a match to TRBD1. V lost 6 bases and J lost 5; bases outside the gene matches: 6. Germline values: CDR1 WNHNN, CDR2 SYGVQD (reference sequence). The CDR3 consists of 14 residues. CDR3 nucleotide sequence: TGCGCCAGCAGCGCGGGACAGGGGAATACTGAAGCTTTCTTT. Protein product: CASSAGQGNTEAFF.

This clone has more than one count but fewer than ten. DNA of the CDR3: TGCGCCAGCAGCTTGGGGGCTAGCGTCCAAGAGACCCAGTACTTC. Amino acid sequence: CASSLGASVQETQYF. The rearrangement links TRBV5-1 to TRBJ2-5; tentative D call: TRBD2 (6 bases). Per the germline V gene, CDR1 is SGHRS and CDR2 is YFSETQ. The V end lost 0 bases, the J end lost 1 base, and 10 bases lay between the germline ends. The CDR3 length is 15 residues. The full variable domain, rest sourced from reference TRBV5-1 and TRBJ2-5, is KAGVTQTPRYLIKTRGQQVTLSCSPISGHRSVSWYQQTPGQGLQFLFEYFSETQRNKGNFPGRFSGRQFSNSRSEMNVSTLELGDSALYLCASSLGASVQETQYFGPGTRLLVL.

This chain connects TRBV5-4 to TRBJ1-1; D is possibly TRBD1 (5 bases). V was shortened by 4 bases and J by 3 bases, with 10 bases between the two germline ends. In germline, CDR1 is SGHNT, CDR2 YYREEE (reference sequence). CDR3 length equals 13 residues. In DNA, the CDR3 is TGTGCCAGCAGCCCTACAGGTTACACTGAAGCTTTCTTT. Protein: CASSPTGYTEAFF.

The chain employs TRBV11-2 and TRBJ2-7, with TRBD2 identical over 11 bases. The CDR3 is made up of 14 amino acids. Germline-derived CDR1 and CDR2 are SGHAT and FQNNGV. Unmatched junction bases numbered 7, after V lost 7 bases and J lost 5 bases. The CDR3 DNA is TGTGCCAGCAAAAAAACTAGCGGGGGTCACGAGCAGTACTTC. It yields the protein CASKKTSGGHEQYF.

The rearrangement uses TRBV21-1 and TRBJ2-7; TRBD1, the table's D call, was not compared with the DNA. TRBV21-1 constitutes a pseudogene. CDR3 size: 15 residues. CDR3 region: CASSKGTGKFYEQYF. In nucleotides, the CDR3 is TGTGCCAGCAGCAAAGGGACAGGGAAGTTCTACGAGCAGTACTTC.

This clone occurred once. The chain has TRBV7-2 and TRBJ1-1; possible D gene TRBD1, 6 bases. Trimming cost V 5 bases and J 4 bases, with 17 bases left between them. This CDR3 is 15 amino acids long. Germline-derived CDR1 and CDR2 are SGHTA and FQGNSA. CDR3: CASSRQAQGSTEAFF. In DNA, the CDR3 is TGTGCCAGCAGCCGTCAAGCACAGGGTAGCACTGAAGCTTTCTTT.

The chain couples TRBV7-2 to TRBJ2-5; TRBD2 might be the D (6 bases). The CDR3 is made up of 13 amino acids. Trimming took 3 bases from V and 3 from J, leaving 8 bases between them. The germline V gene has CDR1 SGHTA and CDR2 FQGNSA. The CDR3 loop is CASSFGLKETQYF. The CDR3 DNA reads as TGTGCCAGCAGCTTTGGACTAAAAGAGACCCAGTACTTC.

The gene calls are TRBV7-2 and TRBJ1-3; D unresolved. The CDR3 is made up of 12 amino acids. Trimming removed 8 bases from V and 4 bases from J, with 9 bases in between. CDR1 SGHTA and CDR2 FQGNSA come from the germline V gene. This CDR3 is CASREAGNTIYF. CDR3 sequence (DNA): TGTGCCAGCCGAGAGGCCGGAAACACCATATATTTT.

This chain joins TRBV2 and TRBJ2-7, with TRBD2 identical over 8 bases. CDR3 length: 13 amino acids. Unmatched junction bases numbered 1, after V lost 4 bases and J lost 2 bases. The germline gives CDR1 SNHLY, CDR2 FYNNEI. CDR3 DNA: TGTGCCAGCAGTGGGGGACTAGCCTACGAGCAGTACTTC. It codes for CASSGGLAYEQYF.

The CDR3 protein is CASSPGNRYAQETQYF. CDR3 nucleotide sequence: TGTGCCAGCAGCCCGGGGAACCGCTACGCCCAAGAGACCCAGTACTTC. J is TRBJ2-5 and V is TRBV5-8, with D possibly TRBD2 on 5 matching bases. The germline V gene has CDR1 SGHTS and CDR2 YDEGEE. This CDR3 has 16 amino acids. Between the trimmed V and J ends, which lost 4 bases and 1 base, there was a span of 17 bases.

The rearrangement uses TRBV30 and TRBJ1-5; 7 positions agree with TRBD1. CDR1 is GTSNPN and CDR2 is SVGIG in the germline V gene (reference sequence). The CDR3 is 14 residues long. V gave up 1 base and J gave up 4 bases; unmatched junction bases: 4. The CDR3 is CAWSAGTVNQPQHF. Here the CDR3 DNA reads TGTGCCTGGAGTGCGGGGACAGTAAATCAGCCCCAGCATTTT.

CDR3 DNA sequence: TGTGCCAGTAGTACCCAAGGACAGCACTCTGGAAACACCATATATTTT. This codes for CASSTQGQHSGNTIYF. The chain uses TRBV19 and TRBJ1-3, with D perhaps TRBD1 (6 bases). The CDR3 totals 16 residues. Germline loops: CDR1 LNHDA, CDR2 SQIVND (reference sequence). With 4 bases removed from V and 0 bases from J, the gap between germline ends came to 13 bases.

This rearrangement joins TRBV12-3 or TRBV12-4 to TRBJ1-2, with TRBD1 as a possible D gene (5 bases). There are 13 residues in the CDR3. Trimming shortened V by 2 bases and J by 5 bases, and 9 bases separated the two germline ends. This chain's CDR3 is CASSLPPGYGYTF. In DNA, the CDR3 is TGTGCCAGCAGTTTACCTCCAGGGTATGGCTACACCTTC.